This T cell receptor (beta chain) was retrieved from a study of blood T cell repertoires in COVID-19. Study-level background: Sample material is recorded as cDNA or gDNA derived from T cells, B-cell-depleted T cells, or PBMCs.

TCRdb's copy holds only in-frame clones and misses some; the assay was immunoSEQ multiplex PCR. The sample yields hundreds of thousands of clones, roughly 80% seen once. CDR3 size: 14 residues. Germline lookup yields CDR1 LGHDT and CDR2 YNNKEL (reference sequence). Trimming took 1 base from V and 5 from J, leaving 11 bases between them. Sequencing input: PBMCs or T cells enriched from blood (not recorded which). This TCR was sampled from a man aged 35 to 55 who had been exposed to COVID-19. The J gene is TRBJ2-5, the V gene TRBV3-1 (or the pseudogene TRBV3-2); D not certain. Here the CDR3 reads CASSQVLREETQYF. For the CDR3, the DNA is TGTGCCAGCAGCCAAGTTTTAAGAGAGGAGACCCAGTACTTC.